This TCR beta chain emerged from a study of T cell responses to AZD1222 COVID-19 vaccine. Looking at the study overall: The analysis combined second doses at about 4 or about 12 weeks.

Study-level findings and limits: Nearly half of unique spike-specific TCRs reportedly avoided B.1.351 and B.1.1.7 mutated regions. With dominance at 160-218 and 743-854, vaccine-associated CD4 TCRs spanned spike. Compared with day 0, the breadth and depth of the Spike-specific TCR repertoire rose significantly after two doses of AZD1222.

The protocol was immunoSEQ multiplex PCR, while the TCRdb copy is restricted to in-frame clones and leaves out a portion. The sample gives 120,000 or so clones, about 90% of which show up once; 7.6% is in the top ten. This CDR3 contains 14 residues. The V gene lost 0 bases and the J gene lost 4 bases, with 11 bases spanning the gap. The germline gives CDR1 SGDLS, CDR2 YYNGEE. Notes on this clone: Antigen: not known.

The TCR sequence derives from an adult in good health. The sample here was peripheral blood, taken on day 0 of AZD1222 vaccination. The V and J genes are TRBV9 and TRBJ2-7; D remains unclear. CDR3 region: CASSVGSSLYEQYF. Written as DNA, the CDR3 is TGTGCCAGCAGCGTAGGTAGCAGTCTATACGAGCAGTACTTC.